This passage covers 25 T cell receptor beta chains from one sample sequenced in a study of regulatory T cells in long-lasting Graves disease. As to time point: newly diagnosed GD, antithyroid drugs for less than 3 months. The TCR library was prepared using RNA isolated from PBMCs. Arm-PCR with iRepertoire HTBI primers amplified the CDR3 regions for these TCR beta libraries. TCRdb reprocessed the multiplex PCR reads with MiXCR, giving one entry per CDR3 protein. The profile shows fewer than 400,000 distinct CDR3 sequences, 18% of them singletons. The starting material was peripheral blood mononuclear cells (PBMCs), obtained at new diagnosis, from a patient treated with antithyroid drugs. Receptors originate from a female donor with Graves disease.

This clonotype was recorded a few times. The rearrangement uses TRBV10-3 and TRBJ1-5; 7 positions agree with TRBD1. V lost 2 bases, J lost 5 bases, and 15 bases stayed unmatched. Germline lookup yields CDR1 ENHRY and CDR2 SYGVKD. This CDR3 spans 18 amino acids. CDR3 sequence reads: CAISERFVGRGEDQPQHF. In DNA form, the CDR3 reads TGTGCCATCAGTGAGAGGTTTGTGGGCAGGGGGGAAGATCAGCCCCAGCATTTT.

This clonotype was recorded many times. The V gene is TRBV12-3 or TRBV12-4, the J gene TRBJ2-3, with TRBD2 as a possible D gene (6 bases). Trimming took 9 bases from V and 2 from J, leaving 12 bases between them. CDR3 length equals 13 residues. CDR3 sequence reads: CASLSGVTDTQYF. The CDR3 nucleotides read TGTGCCAGTCTGTCGGGAGTCACAGATACGCAGTATTTT.

This clonotype has ten or more counts. The J gene is TRBJ1-2, the V gene TRBV6-1, with TRBD1 matching 9 bases. Germline V lookup: CDR1 MNHNS, CDR2 SASEGT. Trimming removed 6 bases from V and 4 bases from J; junction bases left unmatched: 15. The CDR3 totals 17 residues. The CDR3 protein is CASSRGTGLPGSYGYTF. The CDR3 DNA reads as TGTGCCAGCAGCCGAGGGACAGGGCTACCCGGGAGCTATGGCTACACCTTC.

V and J are TRBV11-3 and TRBJ1-4; the D gene is possibly TRBD1 (5 bases). This CDR3 contains 13 residues. With 1 base removed from V and 8 bases from J, the gap between germline ends came to 8 bases. Germline V CDR1 and CDR2: SGHNT, YENEEA. CDR3 amino acids: CASSLGDSEKLFF. CDR3 coding DNA: TGTGCCAGCAGCTTAGGAGACAGCGAAAAACTGTTTTTT.

V gene TRBV4-2 combines with J gene TRBJ2-4, with a weak D call TRBD2 (6 bases). Trimming removed 0 bases at V and 6 bases at J, with 15 bases between. Germline loops: CDR1 LGHNA, CDR2 YNFKEQ. The CDR3 consists of 16 residues. CDR3 nucleotides: TGTGCCAGCAGCCAAGAGGGGGGTAAAAACGGAAACATTCAGTACTTC. Protein product: CASSQEGGKNGNIQYF.

This clonotype was recorded at least ten times. The CDR3 region is CASSYFAELNTEAFF. The CDR3 bases are TGTGCCAGTAGTTATTTTGCAGAACTGAACACTGAAGCTTTCTTT. V and J are TRBV19 and TRBJ1-1; D is undetermined. V lost 5 bases and J 0 bases, leaving 13 bases between the germline ends. The CDR3 covers 15 residues. CDR1 LNHDA and CDR2 SQIVND come from the germline V gene (reference sequence).

A note on this clonotype: A far larger clone is off by one base, so a read error is likely. The genes are TRBV2 and TRBJ2-3, with 7 bases that match TRBD2. The length of the CDR3 is 14 residues. The germline gives CDR1 SNHLY, CDR2 FYNNEI. In DNA form, the CDR3 reads TGTGCCAGCAGTTACCGGGACTACACAGATGCGCAGTATTTT. Its protein is CASSYRDYTDAQYF.

The genes are TRBV2 and TRBJ2-3, with D possibly being TRBD2 (6 bases). This CDR3 region has 14 residues. The V and J ends lost 6 bases and 4 bases respectively, with 14 bases between them. Germline V gene sequence: CDR1 SNHLY, CDR2 FYNNEI. The CDR3 is CASSVRDSADTQYF. CDR3 nucleotide sequence: TGTGCCAGCAGCGTCCGGGACTCTGCAGATACGCAGTATTTT. Looking up the rest from reference TRBV2 and TRBJ2-3 gives the full variable domain: EPEVTQTPSHQVTQMGQEVILRCVPISNHLYFYWYRQILGQKVEFLVSFYNNEISEKSEIFDDQFSVERPDGSNFTLKIRSTKLEDSAMYFCASSVRDSADTQYFGPGTRLTVL.

This clonotype was counted at least ten times. The V call is TRBV2, the J call TRBJ2-3; a possible D gene is TRBD1 (6 bases). V was pared by 6 bases and J by 2 bases, with 12 bases between. CDR1 SNHLY and CDR2 FYNNEI come from the germline V gene. The CDR3 is 14 amino acids. CDR3 DNA sequence: TGTGCCAGCAGCGCCGACAGGAACACAGATACGCAGTATTTT. Translated: CASSADRNTDTQYF.

The chain carries TRBV30 and TRBJ1-5; no definite D call. The CDR3 has 13 residues. CDR1 GTSNPN and CDR2 SVGIG come from the germline V gene (reference sequence). Trimming removed 1 base at V and 5 bases at J, with 9 bases between. The CDR3 loop reads CAWSAQLDQPQHF. Here the CDR3 DNA reads TGTGCCTGGAGTGCGCAGCTAGATCAGCCCCAGCATTTT.

About this clonotype itself: A much larger clone lies a single base off, so this may be a read error. DNA of the CDR3: TGTGACAGCATAAACAGGGGTAGCACCGGGGAGCTGTTTTTT. It yields the protein CDSINRGSTGELFF. The chain links TRBV6-2 or TRBV6-3 to TRBJ2-2; 7 positions agree with TRBD1. The CDR3 covers 14 residues. CDR1 MNHEY and CDR2 SVGEGT come from the germline V gene.

This clonotype was counted ten times or more. This CDR3 reads CASSRGTPTRYF. CDR3 bases: TGTGCCAGCAGCCGCGGGACGCCCACGCGGTACTTC. J is TRBJ2-7 and V is TRBV12-3 or TRBV12-4, with D tentatively TRBD2 (6 bases). There are 12 residues in the CDR3. The V gene lost 6 bases and the J gene lost 12 bases, with 18 bases spanning the gap.

This clonotype is a singleton in its sample. Given a much more abundant clone one base away, this may be a read error. V is TRBV18 and J is TRBJ2-1, with D possibly matching TRBD2 (5 bases). The CDR3 runs 15 residues. The germline CDR1 and CDR2 sequences are KGHSH and LQKENI. CDR3 bases: TGTGCCAGCTCATTCGCACTGGACTCCTACAATGAGCGGTTCTTC. Its protein product is CASSFALDSYNERFF. Full variable domain (outside the CDR3, taken from reference TRBV18 and TRBJ2-1): NAGVMQNPRHLVRRRGQEARLRCSPMKGHSHVYWYRQLPEEGLKFMVYLQKENIIDESGMPKERFSAEFPKEGPSILRIQQVVRGDSAAYFCASSFALDSYNERFFGPGTRLTVL.

The chain recombines TRBV5-1 with TRBJ2-7; TRBD2 aligns across 8 bases. The CDR3 runs to 13 residues. The V gene end was trimmed by 3 bases and the J gene end by 5 bases; junction bases not matched to a gene: 4. CDR1 is SGHRS and CDR2 is YFSETQ in the germline V gene. The CDR3 coding sequence is TGCGCCAGCAGCTCAATTAGCGGGAACGAGCAGTACTTC. Amino acid sequence: CASSSISGNEQYF. The full variable domain, its missing parts supplied by reference TRBV5-1 and TRBJ2-7, is KAGVTQTPRYLIKTRGQQVTLSCSPISGHRSVSWYQQTPGQGLQFLFEYFSETQRNKGNFPGRFSGRQFSNSRSEMNVSTLELGDSALYLCASSSISGNEQYFGPGTRLTVT.

To note about this clonotype: A single base separates this from a much larger clone, so it may be a read error. This is likely a read error, given that the CDR3 carries no conserved phenylalanine or tryptophan at its end. This chain uses TRBV5-1 with TRBJ2-1, with 7 bases aligning to TRBD2. CDR1 and CDR2 from the germline V gene are SGHRS and YFSETQ. After removal of 0 bases from V and 9 bases from J, the junction contained 18 bases not matched to a gene. There are 18 residues in the CDR3. The CDR3 sequence: CASSLAFGGGVLLSEQFS. The CDR3, as DNA: TGCGCCAGCAGCTTGGCCTTTGGGGGAGGGGTCCTCCTTAGTGAGCAGTTCTCC.

This clonotype came up many times. The chain carries TRBV5-1 and TRBJ2-2; tentatively, D is TRBD1 (5 bases). V lost 6 bases and J 2 bases, leaving 11 bases between the germline ends. The CDR3 runs 14 residues. CDR1 SGHRS and CDR2 YFSETQ come from the germline V gene. As DNA, the CDR3 is TGCGCCAGCAAAACGACAGCTAACACCGGGGAGCTGTTTTTT. Its protein is CASKTTANTGELFF.

This clonotype was counted at least ten times. This rearrangement joins TRBV11-2 to TRBJ1-2, with TRBD1 matching over 9 bases. V was clipped by 6 bases and J by 6 bases; unmatched bases: 5. CDR3 length equals 13 residues. Germline V gives CDR1 SGHAT, CDR2 FQNNGV. The CDR3 sequence: CASRPTGGHGYTF. CDR3 DNA sequence: TGTGCCAGCAGGCCAACAGGGGGCCATGGCTACACCTTC.

This clonotype was counted ten times or more. The chain has TRBV12-3 or TRBV12-4 and TRBJ1-2; 10 bases are shared with TRBD1. The V and J ends lost 7 bases and 0 bases, in that order; junction bases with no gene match: 5. This CDR3 spans 15 amino acids. DNA of the CDR3: TGTGCCAGCACTGGGACAGGGGAAACTAACTATGGCTACACCTTC. Protein product: CASTGTGETNYGYTF.

This clonotype has at least ten counts. This sequence joins TRBV12-3 or TRBV12-4 and TRBJ2-3; TRBD2 matches 14 bases. With 6 bases clipped from V and 3 bases from J, the junction kept 8 bases outside the gene matches. There are 17 residues in the CDR3. CDR3: CASRPGGTSGSTDTQYF. CDR3 nucleotide sequence: TGTGCCAGCAGGCCGGGGGGGACTAGCGGGAGTACAGATACGCAGTATTTT.

This chain connects TRBV14 to TRBJ2-2; unclear D gene. V dropped 0 bases and J dropped 5 bases, with 4 bases sitting between them. There are 13 residues in the CDR3. Germline CDR1 and CDR2: SGHDN and FVKESK. For the CDR3, the DNA is TGTGCCAGCAGCCAAGATCATACCGGGGAGCTGTTTTTT. Amino acids: CASSQDHTGELFF.

The table lists this clonotype with many counts. The genes are TRBV12-5 and TRBJ2-5; D is ambiguous. The CDR3 covers 15 residues. The V and J ends lost 0 bases and 4 bases respectively, with 12 bases between them. Germline assignment: CDR1 LGHNT and CDR2 FRNRAP. CDR3 sequence reads: CASGLVHLGGETQYF. The CDR3 DNA is TGTGCTAGTGGTTTGGTACACTTGGGCGGAGAGACCCAGTACTTC.

In this sample, this clonotype turned up a few times. The J gene is TRBJ2-7, the V gene TRBV20-1; no clear D gene. The germline gives CDR1 DFQATT, CDR2 SNEGSKA (reference sequence). With 1 base removed from V and 2 bases from J, the gap between germline ends came to 3 bases. The CDR3 spans 11 residues. The CDR3 spells CSARATYEQYF. The CDR3 DNA reads as TGCAGTGCTAGAGCCACCTACGAGCAGTACTTC.

This clonotype was seen ten or more times. This chain uses TRBV7-6 with TRBJ2-6; D remains ambiguous. The CDR3 extends over 16 amino acids. Germline CDR1 is SGHVS and CDR2 is FNYEAQ. Trimming removed 3 bases at V and 0 bases at J, with 9 bases between. The CDR3 loop reads CASSLALNSGANVLTF. The CDR3 DNA reads as TGTGCCAGCAGCTTGGCCCTTAACTCTGGGGCCAACGTCCTGACTTTC.

This clonotype has at least ten counts. This chain joins TRBV24-1 and TRBJ1-1; D is perhaps TRBD1 (5 bases). CDR1 KGHDR and CDR2 SFDVKD come from the germline V gene. The CDR3 contains 13 residues. V gave up 6 bases and J gave up 1 base, with 8 bases separating them. The CDR3 loop reads CATSTGRNTEAFF. The CDR3 DNA reads TGTGCCACCAGTACGGGGCGGAACACTGAAGCTTTCTTT.

In this sample, this clonotype turned up many times. The genes are TRBV27 and TRBJ2-1; unclear D gene. Per germline, CDR1 MNHEY and CDR2 SMNVEV (reference sequence). This CDR3 region has 14 residues. V was clipped by 6 bases and J by 0 bases, with 9 bases between them. This chain's CDR3 is CASSYGDSYNEQFF. The CDR3 bases are TGTGCCAGCAGCTATGGTGACTCCTACAATGAGCAGTTCTTC.